Given below is one TCR beta chain in context. This clonotype was seen more than once but under ten times. This receptor's antigen is unknown. It has no much larger one-base neighbor in the sample; base qualities were not kept. The record originates from a study of identical twins (TCRdb year 2016). Notes on the research overall: The study deep-sequenced TCR alpha and beta repertoires from monozygotic twins, unrelated adults of various ages and cord blood to test whether fetal clonotypes persist. Replicate twin experiments were performed at different times using different library preparation protocols to rule out contamination. What the study reported, not specific to this receptor: The excess sharing between twins in beta out-of-frame sequences was weaker because fewer shared sequences reduced the signal-to-noise ratio. Conclusions relied on cross-sectional statistical analysis, since the same donors could not be followed over many years. Invariant T cells such as MAIT and iNKT could partly confound zero-insertion analyses, though diverse VJ usage argued against this for most clonotypes. In monozygotic twins, recombination models systematically underestimated out-of-frame TCR alpha sharing, but the models matched the sharing seen between unrelated individuals. Compared with coincidental sharing between unrelated individuals, an excess of low generation-probability sequences was observed among out-of-frame TCR alpha sequences shared between twins. Abundant cord blood beta clonotypes had fewer insertions, young adult naive repertoires showed a similar but weaker trend, and memory repertoires showed no such trend.

The germline V gene specifies SGHTA as CDR1 and FQGTGA as CDR2. The CDR3 runs 16 amino acids, cysteine and phenylalanine included. The entry retains the CDR3 DNA only, 48 bases that are in frame from base 1. V lost 4 bases and J lost 6 bases, and the count of bases not matched to a germline gene is 7. Receptor libraries were prepared by 5' RACE. Sequenced using an Illumina HiSeq 2000. A universal primer binding site was added through template switching, and the final cDNA carried a unique molecular identifier so that TCR cDNA molecules could be counted accurately. Specific primers in the conserved constant-segment region were used to synthesize first-strand cDNA for the TCR alpha and beta chains. To control for contamination, each cDNA library was double barcoded with a SMART-Mk sample barcode plus Illumina barcodes. TruSeq adapter sequences and Illumina sample barcodes were added in two successive PCR steps. The TCR alpha and beta cDNA libraries were sequenced on the Illumina HiSeq platform using custom primers. The study's processing was this. MiGEC was used to process raw reads and extract unique molecular identifiers, and MiXCR was used to find CDR3 positions. For each individual, recombination models were inferred using an EM algorithm with the repgenHMM and IGoR tools. Shared clonotype analysis was performed with the tcR package in R, normalizing sharing by the product of cloneset sizes. Out-of-frame nonproductive sequences were analyzed to study raw recombination free of thymic and clonal selection effects. TCRdb took the public reads, trimmed them with fastp at Q25, ran MiXCR for clone calling and kept in-frame beta chains. All rows with the same CDR3 protein become a single entry with the most common DNA and genes. The V and J calls and clone size are TCRdb's, not the authors'. For this sample there are about 890,000 distinct CDR3 sequences; approximately 13% appear just once. The ten largest clones capture about 1.5% of the sample.

All donors were healthy Caucasians. Three pairs of female monozygotic twins, all aged roughly 18 to 29 years, were included in the twin cohort. RNA for TCR libraries was isolated from peripheral blood mononuclear cells. These same data were also listed under a study on yellow fever vaccine responses in identical twins. From that second study: The authors reported that the T cell response to vaccination in identical twins appeared partly convergent and partly personalized. Focusing on identical twins, the study followed the T cell clones that responded to the vaccine, and did so with precision.

This sequence uses TRBV7-3 and TRBJ2-1; 12 middle bases align to TRBD2. The receptor comes from a woman aged 18-29 years in good health. The sample comprised PBMCs. The nucleotide sequence reads TGTGCCAGCAGCTGGTCCCTAGCGGGAGGGGGCAATGAGCAGTTCTTC. This yields the protein CASSWSLAGGGNEQFF.